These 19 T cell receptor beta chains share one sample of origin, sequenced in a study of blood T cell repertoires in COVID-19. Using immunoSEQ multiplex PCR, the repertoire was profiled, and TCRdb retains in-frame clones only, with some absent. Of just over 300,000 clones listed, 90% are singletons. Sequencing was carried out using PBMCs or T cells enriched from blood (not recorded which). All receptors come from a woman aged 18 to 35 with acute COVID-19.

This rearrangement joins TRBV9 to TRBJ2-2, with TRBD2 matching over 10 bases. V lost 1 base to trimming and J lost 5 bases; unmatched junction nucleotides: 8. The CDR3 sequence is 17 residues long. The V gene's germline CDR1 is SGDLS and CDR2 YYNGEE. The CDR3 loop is CASSVPSSGSRTGELFF. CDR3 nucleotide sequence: TGTGCCAGCAGCGTACCCTCTAGCGGGAGTAGGACCGGGGAGCTGTTTTTT.

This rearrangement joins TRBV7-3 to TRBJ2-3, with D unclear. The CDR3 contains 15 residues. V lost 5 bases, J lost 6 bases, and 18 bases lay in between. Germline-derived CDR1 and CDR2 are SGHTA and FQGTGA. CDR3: CASSPTPPPRDTQYF. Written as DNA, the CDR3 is TGTGCCAGCAGCCCTACCCCACCACCCCGGGATACGCAGTATTTT. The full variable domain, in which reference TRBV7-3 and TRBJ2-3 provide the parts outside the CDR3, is GAGVSQTPSNKVTEKGKYVELRCDPISGHTALYWYRQSLGQGPEFLIYFQGTGAADDSGLPNDRFFAVRPEGSVSTLKIQRTERGDSAVYLCASSPTPPPRDTQYFGPGTRLTVL.

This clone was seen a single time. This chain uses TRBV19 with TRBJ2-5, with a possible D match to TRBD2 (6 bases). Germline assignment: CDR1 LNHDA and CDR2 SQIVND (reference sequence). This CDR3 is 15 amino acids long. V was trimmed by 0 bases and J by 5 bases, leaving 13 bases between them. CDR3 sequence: CASSIDPGLKETQYF. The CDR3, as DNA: TGTGCCAGTAGTATAGACCCGGGACTTAAGGAGACCCAGTACTTC.

In DNA form, the CDR3 reads TGTGCCAGCTCACTCATACAGGGTACAGATACGCAGTATTTT. As protein: CASSLIQGTDTQYF. This chain connects TRBV18 to TRBJ2-3; possible D gene TRBD1, 6 bases. Trimming took off 4 bases at V and 3 bases at J, with 11 bases between the two ends. Germline V gives CDR1 KGHSH, CDR2 LQKENI. This CDR3 has 14 amino acids.

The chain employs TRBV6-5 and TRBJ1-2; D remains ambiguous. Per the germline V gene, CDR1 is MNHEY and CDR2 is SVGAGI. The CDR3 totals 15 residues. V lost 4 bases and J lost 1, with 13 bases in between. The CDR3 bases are TGTGCCAGCAGTTTACCAGACTTTCTTAACTATGGCTACACCTTC. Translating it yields CASSLPDFLNYGYTF.

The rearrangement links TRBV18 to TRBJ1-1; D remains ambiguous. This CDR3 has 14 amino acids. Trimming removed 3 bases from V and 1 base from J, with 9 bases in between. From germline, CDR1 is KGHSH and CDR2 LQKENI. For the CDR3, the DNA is TGTGCCAGCTCACCCCAGGAGGGGAACACTGAAGCTTTCTTT. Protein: CASSPQEGNTEAFF.

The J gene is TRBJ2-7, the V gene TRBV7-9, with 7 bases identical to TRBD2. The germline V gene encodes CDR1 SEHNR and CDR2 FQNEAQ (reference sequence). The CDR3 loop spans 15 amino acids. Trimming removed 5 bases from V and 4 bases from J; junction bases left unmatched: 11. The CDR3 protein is CASSHSAAGTYEQYF. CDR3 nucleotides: TGTGCCAGCAGCCACAGCGCAGCGGGAACTTACGAGCAGTACTTC.

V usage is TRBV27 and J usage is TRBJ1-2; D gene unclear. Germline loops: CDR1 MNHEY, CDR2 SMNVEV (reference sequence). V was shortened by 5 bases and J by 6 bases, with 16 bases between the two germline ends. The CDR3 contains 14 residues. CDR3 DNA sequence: TGTGCCAGCAGTCCTCGAGGGCGGGAGGATGGCTACACCTTC. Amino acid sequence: CASSPRGREDGYTF.

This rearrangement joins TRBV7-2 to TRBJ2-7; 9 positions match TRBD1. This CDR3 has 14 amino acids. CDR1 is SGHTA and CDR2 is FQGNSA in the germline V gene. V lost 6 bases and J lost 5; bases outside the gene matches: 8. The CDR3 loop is CASRAWTGVHEQYF. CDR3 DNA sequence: TGTGCCAGCAGGGCCTGGACAGGGGTGCACGAGCAGTACTTC.

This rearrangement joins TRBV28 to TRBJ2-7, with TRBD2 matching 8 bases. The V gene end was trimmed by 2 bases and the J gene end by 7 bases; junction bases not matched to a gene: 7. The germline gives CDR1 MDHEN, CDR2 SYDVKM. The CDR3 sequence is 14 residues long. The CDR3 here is CASSLPGGPREQYF. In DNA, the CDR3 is TGTGCCAGCAGTTTACCGGGAGGGCCTAGGGAGCAGTACTTC.

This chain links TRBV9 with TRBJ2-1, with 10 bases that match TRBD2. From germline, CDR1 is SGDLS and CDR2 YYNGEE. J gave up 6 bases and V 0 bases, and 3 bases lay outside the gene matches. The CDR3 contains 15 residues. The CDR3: CASSVGAGGVNEQFF. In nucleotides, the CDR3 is TGTGCCAGCAGCGTAGGAGCGGGAGGGGTCAATGAGCAGTTCTTC.

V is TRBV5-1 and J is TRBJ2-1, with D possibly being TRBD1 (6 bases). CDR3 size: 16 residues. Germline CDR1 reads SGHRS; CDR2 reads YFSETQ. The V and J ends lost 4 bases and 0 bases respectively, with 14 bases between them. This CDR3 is CASSVTRGGSYNEQFF. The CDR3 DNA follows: TGCGCCAGCAGCGTAACCCGAGGGGGCTCCTACAATGAGCAGTTCTTC.

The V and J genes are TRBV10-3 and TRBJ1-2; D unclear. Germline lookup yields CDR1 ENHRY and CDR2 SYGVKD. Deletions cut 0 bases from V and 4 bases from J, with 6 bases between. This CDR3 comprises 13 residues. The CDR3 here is CAISESSPYGYTF. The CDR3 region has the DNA TGTGCCATCAGTGAGTCGAGCCCCTATGGCTACACCTTC.

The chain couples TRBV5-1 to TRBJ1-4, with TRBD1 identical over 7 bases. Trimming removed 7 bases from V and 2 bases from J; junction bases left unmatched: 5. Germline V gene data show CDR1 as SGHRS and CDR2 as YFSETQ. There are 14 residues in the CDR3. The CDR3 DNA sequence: TGCGCCAGCGGACGACAGGGCACTAATGAAAAACTGTTTTTT. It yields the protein CASGRQGTNEKLFF. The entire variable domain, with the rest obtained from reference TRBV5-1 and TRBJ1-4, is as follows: KAGVTQTPRYLIKTRGQQVTLSCSPISGHRSVSWYQQTPGQGLQFLFEYFSETQRNKGNFPGRFSGRQFSNSRSEMNVSTLELGDSALYLCASGRQGTNEKLFFGSGTQLSVL.

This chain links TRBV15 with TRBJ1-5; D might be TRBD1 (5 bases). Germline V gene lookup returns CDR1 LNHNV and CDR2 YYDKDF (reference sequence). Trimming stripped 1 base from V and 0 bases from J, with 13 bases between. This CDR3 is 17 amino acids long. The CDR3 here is CATSRGIKTDSNQPQHF. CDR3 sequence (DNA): TGTGCCACCAGCAGAGGAATTAAGACAGATAGCAATCAGCCCCAGCATTTT.

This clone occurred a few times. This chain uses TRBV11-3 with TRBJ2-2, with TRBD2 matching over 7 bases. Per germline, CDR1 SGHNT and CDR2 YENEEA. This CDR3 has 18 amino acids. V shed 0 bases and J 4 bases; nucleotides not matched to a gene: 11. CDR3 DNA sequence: TGTGCCAGCAGCTTAGATCAAGGCGGGAGTGTTAGCACCGGGGAGCTGTTTTTT. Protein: CASSLDQGGSVSTGELFF.

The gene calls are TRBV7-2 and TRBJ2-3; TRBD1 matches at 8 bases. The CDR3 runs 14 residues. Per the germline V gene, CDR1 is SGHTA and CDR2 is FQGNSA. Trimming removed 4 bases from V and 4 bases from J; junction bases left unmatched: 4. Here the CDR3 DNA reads TGTGCCAGCAGCTCAGGGGGCGCAGCAGATACGCAGTATTTT. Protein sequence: CASSSGGAADTQYF. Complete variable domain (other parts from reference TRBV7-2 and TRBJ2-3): GAGVSQSPSNKVTEKGKDVELRCDPISGHTALYWYRQSLGQGLEFLIYFQGNSAPDKSGLPSDRFSAERTGGSVSTLTIQRTQQEDSAVYLCASSSGGAADTQYFGPGTRLTVL.

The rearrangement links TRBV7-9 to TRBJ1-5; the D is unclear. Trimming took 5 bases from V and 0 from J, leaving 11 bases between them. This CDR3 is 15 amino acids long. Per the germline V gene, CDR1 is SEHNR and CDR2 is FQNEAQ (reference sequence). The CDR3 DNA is TGTGCCAGCAGCCCGACCGAGGGTAGCAATCAGCCCCAGCATTTT. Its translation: CASSPTEGSNQPQHF.

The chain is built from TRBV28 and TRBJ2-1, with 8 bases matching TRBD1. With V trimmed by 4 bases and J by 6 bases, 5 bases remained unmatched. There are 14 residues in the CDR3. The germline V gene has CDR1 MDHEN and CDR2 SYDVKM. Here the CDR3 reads CASSSGQVRNEQFF. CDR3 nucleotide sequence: TGTGCCAGCAGTTCGGGACAGGTTCGCAATGAGCAGTTCTTC.